Listed here is a single T cell receptor (beta chain). Its target is unknown. The CDR3 runs to 16 residues. Per germline, CDR1 KGHDR and CDR2 SFDVKD. The V and J ends lost 1 base and 0 bases respectively, with 9 bases between them. Naive CD4+ cells had CD25+ Tregs removed. TCRdb re-derived calls from the 5' RACE reads in MiXCR, one entry per CDR3 protein. The sample holds nearly 55,000 distinct CDR3 sequences, approximately 25% seen once. The study's findings and limits: The TCR gene usage of tumor memory CD4+ T cells clustered together with blood and lymph node memory CD4+ cells and with lymph node naive CD4+ cells. Tumor-infiltrating Treg TCR alpha and beta sequences overlapped most with tumor naive CD4+ T cells, then blood naive.

Sequencing input: tumor-infiltrating naive CD4+ T cells sorted from the breast tumor. Subset denoted: naive CD4+ T cells, CD4+CD45RA+CD25-. This chain joins TRBV24-1 and TRBJ2-1; tentatively, D is TRBD2 (5 bases). This TCR derives from a female donor with breast cancer. The CDR3 protein is CATSDLEAGSYNEQFF. For the CDR3, the DNA is TGTGCCACCAGTGATTTAGAGGCGGGCTCCTACAATGAGCAGTTCTTC.